The present TCR beta chain was sequenced within a study of T cell responses to AZD1222 COVID-19 vaccine. Study results and limitations: Spike-specific TCR breadth rose after two AZD1222 doses, and depth rose as well. Targeting of unmutated variant regions was reportedly seen in nearly half of spike-specific TCRs. After the peak T cell response, and only then, were repertoires sampled. Only a handful of AZD1222 recipients, six or seven in all, had baseline seropositivity.

A note on this clone: Its matching antigen is unknown.

The data were produced by immunoSEQ multiplex PCR, yet TCRdb's version contains in-frame clones alone and is incomplete. The table shows about 200,000 clones, with more than 80% occurring only once. The junction had 16 bases not matched to a gene; V was cut back by 4 bases and J by 8 bases. CDR3 length: 16 residues. In germline, CDR1 is SGDLS, CDR2 YYNGEE. The TCR comes from an adult who received the MenACWY meningococcal vaccine as a control. The chain uses TRBV9 and TRBJ2-3, with 7 nucleotides matching TRBD2. Sequenced here: peripheral blood, sampled 28 days after the second dose of the MenACWY control vaccine. The CDR3 protein is CASSPQNTGEGSTQYF. The DNA of the CDR3 is TGTGCCAGCAGCCCCCAGAACACGGGGGAGGGGAGTACGCAGTATTTT.